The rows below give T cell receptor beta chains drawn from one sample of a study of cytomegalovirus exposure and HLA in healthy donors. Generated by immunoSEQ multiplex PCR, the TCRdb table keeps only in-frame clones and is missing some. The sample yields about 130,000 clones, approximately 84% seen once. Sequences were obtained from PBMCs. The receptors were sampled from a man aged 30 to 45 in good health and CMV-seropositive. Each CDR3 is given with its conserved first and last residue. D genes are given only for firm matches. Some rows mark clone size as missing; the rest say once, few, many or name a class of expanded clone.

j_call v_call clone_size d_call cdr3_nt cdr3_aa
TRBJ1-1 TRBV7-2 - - TGTGCCAGCAGCTTAGGGGGCACCATGGGCACTGAAGCTTTCTTT CASSLGGTMGTEAFF
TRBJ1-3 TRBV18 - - TGTGCCAGCTCAGCGGTACAGGCATACTCTGGAAACACCATATATTTT CASSAVQAYSGNTIYF
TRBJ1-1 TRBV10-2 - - TGCGCCAGCAGTGATTTACAGGGTTTGAACACTGAAGCTTTCTTT CASSDLQGLNTEAFF
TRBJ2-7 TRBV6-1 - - TGTGCCAGCAGTGCCTTGACAGGCTACGAGCAGTACTTC CASSALTGYEQYF
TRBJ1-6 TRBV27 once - TGTGCCAGCCGTTTCCGATTGGGGGGGGGAGGGGATAATTCACCCCTCCACTTT CASRFRLGGGGDNSPLHF
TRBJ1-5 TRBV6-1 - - TGTGCCAGCAGTGAAGGACAGCCCAATCAGCCCCAGCATTTT CASSEGQPNQPQHF
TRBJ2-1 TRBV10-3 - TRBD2 TGTGCCATCAGTGCCCTAGCGGGAGGGTACAATGAGCAGTTCTTC CAISALAGGYNEQFF
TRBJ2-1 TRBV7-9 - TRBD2 TGTGCCAGCAGCTTACTTGGCGGGAGGGCCAGGGATGAGCAGTTCTTC CASSLLGGRARDEQFF
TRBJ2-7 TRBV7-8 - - TGTGCCAGCAGCTTAGATGGGGCCGAGCAGTACTTC CASSLDGAEQYF
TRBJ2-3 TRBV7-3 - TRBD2 TGTGCCAGCAGCTTCTTAGCGGGAGCAAGGGATACGCAGTATTTT CASSFLAGARDTQYF
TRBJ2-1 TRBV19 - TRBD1 TGTGCCAGTAGGAATCGAGGACAGGGTAACAATGAGCAGTTCTTC CASRNRGQGNNEQFF
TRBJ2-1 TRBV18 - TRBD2 TGTGCCAGCTCCTTCAGCGGGGGGAACAATGAGCAGTTCTTC CASSFSGGNNEQFF
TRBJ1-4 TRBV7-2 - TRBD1 TGTGCCAGCAGCCGGACAGGGTTTAATGAAAAACTGTTTTTT CASSRTGFNEKLFF
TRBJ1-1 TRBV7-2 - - TGTGCCAGCAGCTTAGCCGACAGGAACACTGAAGCTTTCTTT CASSLADRNTEAFF
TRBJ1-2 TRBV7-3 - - TGTGCCAGCAGCTTAACCGGGGGGGAGCGCGGCTACACCTTC CASSLTGGERGYTF
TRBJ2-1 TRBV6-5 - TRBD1 TGTGCCACAATTTACCGGGACAGGGGGAACAATGAGCAGTTCTTC CATIYRDRGNNEQFF
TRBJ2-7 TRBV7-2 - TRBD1 TGTGCCAGCAGCTCCGGGACAGGGATAGGGACCTACGAGCAGTACTTC CASSSGTGIGTYEQYF